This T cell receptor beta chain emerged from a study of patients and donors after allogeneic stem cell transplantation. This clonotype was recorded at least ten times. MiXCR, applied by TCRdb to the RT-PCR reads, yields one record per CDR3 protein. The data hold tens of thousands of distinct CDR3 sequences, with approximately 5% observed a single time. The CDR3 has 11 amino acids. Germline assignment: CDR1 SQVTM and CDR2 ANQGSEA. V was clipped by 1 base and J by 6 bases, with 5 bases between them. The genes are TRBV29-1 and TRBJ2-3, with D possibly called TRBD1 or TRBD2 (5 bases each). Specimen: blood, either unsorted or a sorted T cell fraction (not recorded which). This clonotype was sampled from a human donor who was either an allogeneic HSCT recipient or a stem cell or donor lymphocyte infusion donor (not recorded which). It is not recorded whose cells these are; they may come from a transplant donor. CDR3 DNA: TGCAGCGTTGAAGGGGGGGATACGCAGTATTTT. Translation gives CSVEGGDTQYF.